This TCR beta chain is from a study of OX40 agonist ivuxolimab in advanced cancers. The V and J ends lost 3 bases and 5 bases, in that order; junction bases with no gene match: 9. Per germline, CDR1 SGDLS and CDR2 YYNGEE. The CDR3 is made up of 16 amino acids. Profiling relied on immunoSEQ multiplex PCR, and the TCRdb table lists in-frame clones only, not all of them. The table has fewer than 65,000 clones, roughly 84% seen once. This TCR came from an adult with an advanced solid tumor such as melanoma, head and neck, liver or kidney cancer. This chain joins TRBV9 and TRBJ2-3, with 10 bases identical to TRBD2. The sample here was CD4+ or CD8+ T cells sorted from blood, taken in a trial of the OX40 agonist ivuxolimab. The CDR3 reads CASSASAGGHLDTQYF. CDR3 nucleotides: TGTGCCAGCAGCGCCTCAGCGGGGGGGCATCTAGATACGCAGTATTTT. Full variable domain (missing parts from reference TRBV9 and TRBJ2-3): DSGVTQTPKHLITATGQRVTLRCSPRSGDLSVYWYQQSLDQGLQFLIQYYNGEERAKGNILERFSAQQFPDLHSELNLSSLELGDSALYFCASSASAGGHLDTQYFGPGTRLTVL.